The 8 T cell receptor beta chains below all came from one sample that was sequenced in a study of T cell responses to AZD1222 COVID-19 vaccine. Repertoires were generated with immunoSEQ multiplex PCR, while TCRdb's copy carries only in-frame clones and drops some. The sample lists over 150,000 clones; 88% were seen once. The specimen comprised peripheral blood, sampled on day 0 of AZD1222 vaccination. The source is an adult in good health.

The V call is TRBV7-2, the J call TRBJ2-1; no reliable D call. V dropped 1 base and J dropped 6 bases, with 13 bases sitting between them. The CDR3 runs to 15 residues. Germline V lookup: CDR1 SGHTA, CDR2 FQGNSA. CDR3 in DNA: TGTGCCAGCAGCTTAGTGGCCTCCCGGGCCAATGAGCAGTTCTTC. Protein sequence: CASSLVASRANEQFF. Together with reference TRBV7-2 and TRBJ2-1, the CDR3 gives the full variable domain: GAGVSQSPSNKVTEKGKDVELRCDPISGHTALYWYRQSLGQGLEFLIYFQGNSAPDKSGLPSDRFSAERTGGSVSTLTIQRTQQEDSAVYLCASSLVASRANEQFFGPGTRLTVL.

The chain is built from TRBV9 and TRBJ1-2; 7 bases agree with TRBD1. After removal of 0 bases from V and 6 bases from J, the junction contained 5 bases not matched to a gene. The CDR3 has 14 amino acids. Germline loops: CDR1 SGDLS, CDR2 YYNGEE. This CDR3 is CASSVAAQGNGYTF. The CDR3 coding sequence is TGTGCCAGCAGCGTAGCGGCACAGGGGAATGGCTACACCTTC.

The chain combines TRBV27 with TRBJ1-2; no firm D call. The CDR3 is 14 amino acids. V shed 6 bases and J shed 4 bases, with 15 bases lying between them. Germline V lookup: CDR1 MNHEY, CDR2 SMNVEV (reference sequence). DNA for the CDR3: TGTGCCAGCAGGCCCCTGCTGGATGGCTATGGCTACACCTTC. Translation gives CASRPLLDGYGYTF.

CDR3 sequence reads: CAWSGVGPGYTF. In DNA form, the CDR3 reads TGTGCCTGGAGTGGGGTGGGGCCTGGCTACACCTTC. This sequence joins TRBV30 and TRBJ1-2; possibly TRBD1 for D (5 bases). This CDR3 comprises 12 residues. From germline, CDR1 is GTSNPN and CDR2 SVGIG (reference sequence). Trimming took 1 base from V and 7 from J, leaving 10 bases between them.

V is TRBV29-1 and J is TRBJ1-3, with D uncertain. Germline CDR1 and CDR2: SQVTM and ANQGSEA. Trimming took 6 bases from V and 0 from J, leaving 9 bases between them. There are 13 residues in the CDR3. The CDR3 is CSVNKISGNTIYF. CDR3 sequence (DNA): TGCAGCGTAAATAAGATCTCTGGAAACACCATATATTTT.

The chain carries TRBV7-2 and TRBJ1-2, with D perhaps TRBD1 (6 bases). The CDR3 covers 13 residues. Germline V gives CDR1 SGHTA, CDR2 FQGNSA. V was cut by 1 base and J by 5 bases, with 8 bases left in between. CDR3 region: CASSLGQEYGYTF. CDR3 nucleotides: TGTGCCAGCAGCTTAGGACAGGAGTATGGCTACACCTTC.

J is TRBJ1-5 and V is TRBV27; D gene uncertain. The CDR3 length is 15 residues. The germline gives CDR1 MNHEY, CDR2 SMNVEV (reference sequence). The ends were cut back, 8 bases at V and 3 bases at J, with 17 bases in the middle. The CDR3 bases are TGTGCCAGCCCCGGGCCGGGCGATCACAATCAGCCCCAGCATTTT. It specifies CASPGPGDHNQPQHF.

The rearrangement uses TRBV6-5 and TRBJ2-7; 7 bases are shared with TRBD1. The CDR3 is 13 residues long. Trimming removed 8 bases from V and 7 bases from J; junction bases left unmatched: 11. CDR1 and CDR2 from the germline V gene are MNHEY and SVGAGI. The CDR3 DNA is TGTGCCAGCGGGCAGGGGGAGAAGGAAGAGCAGTACTTC. Its translation: CASGQGEKEEQYF.